This record looks at one T cell receptor beta chain sequence and its context. Its antigen is not identified. The CDR3 spans 12 residues. V lost 6 bases to trimming and J lost 15 bases, with 18 bases between them. In germline, CDR1 is SNHLY, CDR2 FYNNEI. The data derive from a study of Tregs in tolerant kidney transplant recipients. Libraries were prepared by immunoSEQ multiplex PCR; TCRdb keeps only in-frame clonotypes and omits some of them. The table shows around 78,000 clones, with around 90% occurring only once. Study-wide results and caveats: Few patients were studied, so findings need validation in larger groups. For some patients, primers changed over time, blocking nucleotide-level comparison.

This sequence joins TRBV2 and TRBJ2-1; TRBD2 might be the D (5 bases). The starting material was Tregs from blood, obtained before the transplant. The receptor's source is a human donor who received a combined kidney and bone marrow transplant. CDR3 in DNA: TGTGCCAGCAGCCCGAACGGGATTTCGCCGTTCTTC. It specifies CASSPNGISPFF.